Given below is one T cell receptor (beta chain) in context. Its antigen is unidentified. The sample originates from a study of T cells in Graves' hyperthyroidism and ophthalmopathy. Whole-study context: Peripheral blood collection took place at initial diagnosis, before any treatment.

Findings and limits, study-wide: Separation of ophthalmopathy from stable hyperthyroidism was achieved by a 13 V-J model. In blood, most of the thyroid clonotypes expanded above 0.001 were also present.

The CDR3 sequence is 15 residues long. Germline assignment: CDR1 SGDLS and CDR2 YYNGEE. Deletions cut 0 bases from V and 8 bases from J, with 16 bases between. RNA transcripts yielded amplified TCR beta CDR3 regions. With the HTBI primer set, the TCR CDR3 went through a first round of RT-PCR. TCRdb analysed the multiplex PCR reads with MiXCR anew, one entry per CDR3 protein. Of around 700,000 distinct CDR3 sequences in the sample, roughly a sixth are singletons; the top ten hold 15% to 20%. The sequence was collected from a woman between 50 and 59 years old with Graves' hyperthyroidism that later progressed to Graves' ophthalmopathy. This chain links TRBV9 with TRBJ2-3; tentatively, D is TRBD2 (5 bases). The specimen was blood. The CDR3 sequence: CASSVVVGGPGTQYF. Written as DNA, the CDR3 is TGTGCCAGCAGCGTAGTAGTTGGCGGGCCTGGTACGCAGTATTTT.